A selection of T cell receptor beta chains follows, all from one sample in a study of T cell responses to AZD1222 COVID-19 vaccine. Only in-frame clones appear in the TCRdb table, and some are missing; sequencing was by immunoSEQ multiplex PCR. The repertoire consists of about 70,000 clones, with just over 90% occurring once and the leading ten covering 2.5% to 4%. The specimen was peripheral blood, collected 28 days after the second AZD1222 dose. These receptors were obtained from an adult who received the AZD1222 COVID-19 vaccine. Each CDR3 is given with its conserved first and last residue. Each record gives: V gene, CDR3 protein.

V gene: TRBV27
CDR3 protein: CASSLSRDRGFYGYTF

V gene: TRBV2
CDR3 protein: CASSGQGGNQPQHF

V gene: TRBV4-2
CDR3 protein: CASSPAVAYSGANVLTF

V gene: TRBV7-8
CDR3 protein: CASSLEGTGLETQYF

V gene: TRBV27
CDR3 protein: CASRQRGRAGNQPQHF

V gene: TRBV19
CDR3 protein: CASTLKVWGTYEQYF

V gene: TRBV18
CDR3 protein: CASSPPSYRDEQYF

V gene: TRBV5-8
CDR3 protein: CASSLVGDNDNEQFF

V gene: TRBV11-2
CDR3 protein: CASSPYGQLANEQFF

V gene: TRBV9
CDR3 protein: CASSQLRTGDNYGYTF

V gene: TRBV4-2
CDR3 protein: CASSPDSGRSNEQFF

V gene: TRBV5-6
CDR3 protein: CASGRGDTQYF

V gene: TRBV10-3
CDR3 protein: CAISRGVTEAFF

V gene: TRBV5-4
CDR3 protein: CASSLLGVHTEAFF

V gene: TRBV7-6
CDR3 protein: CASSTPGRLYEQYF

V gene: TRBV6-5
CDR3 protein: CASSYSAGGRTLGYTF

V gene: TRBV24-1
CDR3 protein: CATSRGDTQYF

V gene: TRBV12-3/TRBV12-4
CDR3 protein: CASSRALSGELFF

V gene: TRBV20-1
CDR3 protein: CSANPNEKLFF

V gene: TRBV5-4
CDR3 protein: CASSRLAGVGSEQFF

V gene: TRBV7-2
CDR3 protein: CASSLPWRGGGYTF

V gene: TRBV30
CDR3 protein: CAWSPGDNEKLFF

V gene: TRBV19
CDR3 protein: CPLGQVGGYTF

V gene: TRBV28
CDR3 protein: CASRTGGSAEQYF

V gene: TRBV27
CDR3 protein: CASSPPGTEAFF

V gene: TRBV4-3
CDR3 protein: CASSQDNGLTYEQYF

V gene: TRBV2
CDR3 protein: CASSEAEGPYYNSPLHF

V gene: TRBV25-1
CDR3 protein: CASSGGLLANEKLFF

V gene: TRBV7-9
CDR3 protein: CASSALAGGNSEQFF

V gene: TRBV24-1
CDR3 protein: CATRAGTGNTGELFF